These T cell receptor beta chains were read from a single sample in a study of blood T cell repertoires in COVID-19. Profiled with immunoSEQ multiplex PCR; TCRdb holds only in-frame clones, not every one. The table has just under 150,000 clones, approximately 87% seen once; the top ten hold 8.5% to 9.5%. Source material: peripheral blood. The receptors stem from a woman aged 45-59 years with active or convalescent COVID-19. The CDR3 runs from the conserved cysteine through the conserved F or W. A D gene is named only where the DNA matches it firmly. Expanded clones are given a class, and other clones once, few, many or no size at all.

V gene	clone size	J gene	D gene	CDR3 protein	CDR3 DNA
TRBV18	few	TRBJ1-1	-	CASSLHRQAGTEAFF	TGTGCCAGCTCACTCCACCGACAGGCTGGGACTGAAGCTTTCTTT
TRBV9	-	TRBJ2-7	-	CASSVGGTNSYEQYF	TGTGCCAGCAGCGTAGGCGGCACAAACTCCTACGAGCAGTACTTC
TRBV12-3/TRBV12-4	-	TRBJ1-6	TRBD1	CASSDRVNSPLHF	TGTGCCAGTTCGGACAGGGTTAATTCACCCCTCCACTTT
TRBV7-3	-	TRBJ2-5	-	CASSLNPKETQYF	TGTGCCAGCAGCTTAAATCCAAAAGAGACCCAGTACTTC
TRBV27	-	TRBJ2-7	-	CASSAQPGWEQYF	TGTGCCAGCAGTGCCCAGCCAGGGTGGGAGCAGTACTTC
TRBV9	-	TRBJ1-1	-	CASSVATGNTEAFF	TGTGCCAGCAGCGTAGCTACGGGTAACACTGAAGCTTTCTTT
TRBV28	-	TRBJ1-5	-	CASSFQHGEVLSQPQHF	TGTGCCAGCAGTTTTCAGCACGGGGAAGTTCTTAGTCAGCCCCAGCATTTT
TRBV7-9	-	TRBJ2-6	-	CASSLTEGYRTSGANVLTF	TGTGCCAGCAGCTTGACGGAGGGATACAGGACCTCTGGGGCCAACGTCCTGACTTTC
TRBV5-1	-	TRBJ1-4	TRBD1	CASSGFTGGGGEKLFF	TGCGCCAGCAGCGGTTTCACAGGGGGCGGAGGTGAAAAACTGTTTTTT
TRBV5-4	once	TRBJ1-3	TRBD1	CASSLGTGSGNTIYF	TGTGCCAGCAGCTTGGGGACAGGGAGTGGAAACACCATATATTTT
TRBV28	-	TRBJ1-1	-	CASSSPVRGIAEAFF	TGTGCCAGCAGTTCCCCGGTTAGGGGAATCGCTGAAGCTTTCTTT
TRBV3-1/TRBV3-2	-	TRBJ2-7	TRBD2	CASSQPGGVGEQYF	TGTGCCAGCAGCCAGCCTGGGGGGGTGGGCGAGCAGTACTTC
TRBV11-2	-	TRBJ2-5	TRBD1	CASSSFRGLVETQYF	TGTGCCAGCAGCTCGTTCAGGGGGCTAGTGGAGACCCAGTACTTC
TRBV7-6	-	TRBJ2-2	-	CASSLRAGTGDNTGELFF	TGTGCCAGCAGCTTACGGGCGGGAACAGGGGATAACACCGGGGAGCTGTTTTTT
TRBV19	-	TRBJ2-3	TRBD2	CASSFPSSGDESTDTQYF	TGTGCCAGTAGTTTTCCGTCTAGCGGGGATGAGAGCACAGATACGCAGTATTTT
TRBV12-3/TRBV12-4	-	TRBJ2-7	TRBD1	CASSFNRGEQYF	TGTGCCAGCAGTTTCAACAGGGGCGAGCAGTACTTC
TRBV7-9	-	TRBJ1-1	TRBD1	CASSLQGASEAFF	TGTGCCAGCAGCTTACAGGGGGCGTCTGAAGCTTTCTTT